Below are 12 T cell receptor beta chains sequenced from a single sample in a study of lymphopenia after photon versus proton radiotherapy. The protocol was immunoSEQ multiplex PCR, while the TCRdb copy is restricted to in-frame clones and leaves out a portion. Counted here are 35,000 to 45,000 clones, more than 75% occurring once; the ten biggest clones make up under 3.5%. Sequencing was performed on peripheral blood, taken from a patient treated with photon-based radiotherapy. The receptors were gathered from a man aged 45-60 years with gastric cancer.

The chain employs TRBV11-2 and TRBJ2-7, with a tentative D call TRBD1 (6 bases). This CDR3 contains 15 residues. Germline CDR1 reads SGHAT; CDR2 reads FQNNGV. Trimming took 5 bases from V and 1 from J, leaving 15 bases between them. The CDR3 nucleotides are TGTGCCAGCAGCCCCCTGGGGCAGGGGTCCTACGAGCAGTACTTC. It specifies CASSPLGQGSYEQYF.

This chain joins TRBV5-8 and TRBJ2-7; 8 positions match TRBD1. Germline values: CDR1 SGHTS, CDR2 YDEGEE. V was pared by 4 bases and J by 6 bases, with 9 bases of the junction left unmatched. The CDR3 is 14 amino acids. The CDR3 DNA sequence: TGTGCCAGCAGCCGGACAGGGCGATCGGGCGAGCAGTACTTC. It specifies CASSRTGRSGEQYF.

This chain links TRBV6-5 with TRBJ2-5; 9 bases line up with TRBD1. J lost 1 base, V lost 6 bases, and 3 bases had no gene match. Germline loops: CDR1 MNHEY, CDR2 SVGAGI. The CDR3 is 14 amino acids. CDR3 DNA: TGTGCCAGCAGGGTGACAGGGGGCCAAGAGACCCAGTACTTC. This gives the protein CASRVTGGQETQYF.

The gene calls are TRBV7-6 and TRBJ2-1; 11 bases align to TRBD2. The junction had 10 bases not matched to a gene; V was cut back by 3 bases and J by 6 bases. CDR3 length equals 17 residues. In germline, CDR1 is SGHVS, CDR2 FNYEAQ. The DNA of the CDR3 is TGTGCCAGCAGCTTTTATCCACTAGCGGGAGAGCGCAATGAGCAGTTCTTC. Amino acid sequence: CASSFYPLAGERNEQFF.

The table lists this clone with a count of one. A junction end diverges from the germline sequence, so it may reflect a read error. The rearrangement uses TRBV6-5 and TRBJ1-3; no firm D call. This CDR3 has 15 residues. Germline values: CDR1 MNHEY, CDR2 SVGAGI. CDR3 sequence: CASSYSNEAGNTTYF. The DNA of the CDR3 is TGTGCCAGCAGTTACTCGAACGAAGCTGGAAACACCACATATTTT.

A single count supports this clone. The rearrangement links TRBV28 to TRBJ1-1, with a weak D call TRBD1 (6 bases). The germline V gene has CDR1 MDHEN and CDR2 SYDVKM. Trimming shortened V by 6 bases and J by 1 base, and 12 bases separated the two germline ends. This CDR3 region has 14 residues. In DNA form, the CDR3 reads TGTGCCAGCAGCCCCGGACAGACGAACACTGAAGCTTTCTTT. Residues: CASSPGQTNTEAFF.

The rearrangement joins TRBV5-1 to TRBJ1-4, with a tentative D call TRBD1 (6 bases). The CDR3 has 15 residues. Per the germline V gene, CDR1 is SGHRS and CDR2 is YFSETQ. V lost 4 bases and J 7 bases, leaving 17 bases between the germline ends. This chain's CDR3 is CASSPGQPGGEKLFF. The CDR3 nucleotides read TGCGCCAGCAGCCCGGGACAACCTGGAGGTGAAAAACTGTTTTTT.

The rearrangement links TRBV5-5 to TRBJ1-1; TRBD1 matches 7 bases. V was pared by 5 bases and J by 2 bases, with 12 bases of the junction left unmatched. Germline CDR1 and CDR2: SGHKS and YYEKEE (reference sequence). This CDR3 is built from 16 residues. This CDR3 is CASRDRTGALNTEAFF. CDR3 nucleotides: TGTGCCAGCAGGGACCGCACAGGGGCCCTTAACACTGAAGCTTTCTTT.

The rearrangement links TRBV28 to TRBJ1-5, with 7 nucleotides matching TRBD1. The germline V gene has CDR1 MDHEN and CDR2 SYDVKM. V shed 5 bases and J 5 bases; nucleotides not matched to a gene: 9. This CDR3 is built from 15 residues. CDR3 nucleotide sequence: TGTGCCAGCAGTCCTCAATACAGGGGCGATCAGCCCCAGCATTTT. The encoded protein is CASSPQYRGDQPQHF.

The rearrangement uses TRBV2 and TRBJ2-2; TRBD2 matches at 10 bases. The trim removed 5 bases at V and 4 bases at J, leaving 4 bases unmatched. This CDR3 has 15 amino acids. Germline V gene sequence: CDR1 SNHLY, CDR2 FYNNEI. This chain's CDR3 is CASSTLAGVTGELFF. Here the CDR3 DNA reads TGTGCCAGCAGTACTCTAGCGGGAGTCACCGGGGAGCTGTTTTTT.

This clone was found a few times. The chain uses TRBV4-1 and TRBJ1-4, with no clear D. Trimming stripped 4 bases from V and 8 bases from J, with 11 bases between. Germline CDR1 reads MGHRA; CDR2 reads YSYEKL. The CDR3 runs 13 residues. The CDR3 region is CASSRLPGEKLFF. CDR3 nucleotides: TGCGCCAGCAGCCGCCTCCCCGGAGAAAAACTGTTTTTT.

The gene calls are TRBV19 and TRBJ2-2; 10 bases fit TRBD2. This CDR3 has 15 residues. The germline V gene has CDR1 LNHDA and CDR2 SQIVND (reference sequence). Trimming at V came to 7 bases and at J to 0 bases, leaving 2 bases not matched to a gene. The DNA for the CDR3 is TGTGCCAGTACTAGCGGGGGACCGAACACCGGGGAGCTGTTTTTT. Its translation: CASTSGGPNTGELFF.